This T cell receptor beta chain was observed in a study of technical replicates of blood from a few donors. The V gene lost 1 base and the J gene lost 3 bases, with 12 bases spanning the gap. The CDR3 covers 15 residues. The germline CDR1 and CDR2 sequences are MDHEN and SYDVKM. The assay was immunoSEQ multiplex PCR, and TCRdb's table has in-frame clones only and misses some. In the table there are roughly 100,000 clones, 90% to 97% of which are singletons. The material sequenced was T cells isolated from PBMCs. V and J are TRBV28 and TRBJ1-1, with a possible D match to TRBD1 (5 bases). The sequence derives from a human donor in good health. CDR3 sequence reads: CASSLYGGADTEAFF. As DNA, the CDR3 is TGTGCCAGCAGTTTATACGGTGGGGCGGACACTGAAGCTTTCTTT.